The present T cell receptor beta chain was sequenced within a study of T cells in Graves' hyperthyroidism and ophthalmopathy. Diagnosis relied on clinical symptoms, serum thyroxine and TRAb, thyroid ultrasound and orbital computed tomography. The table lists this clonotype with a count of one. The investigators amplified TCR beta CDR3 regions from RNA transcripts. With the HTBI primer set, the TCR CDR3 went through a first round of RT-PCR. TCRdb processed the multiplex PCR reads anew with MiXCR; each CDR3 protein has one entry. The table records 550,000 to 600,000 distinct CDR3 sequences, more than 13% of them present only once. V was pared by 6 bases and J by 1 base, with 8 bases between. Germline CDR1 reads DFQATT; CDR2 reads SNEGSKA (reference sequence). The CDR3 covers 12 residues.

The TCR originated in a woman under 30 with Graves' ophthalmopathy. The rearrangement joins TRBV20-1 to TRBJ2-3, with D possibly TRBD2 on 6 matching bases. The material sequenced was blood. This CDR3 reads CSAWEGTDTQYF. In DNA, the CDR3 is TGCAGTGCCTGGGAGGGCACAGATACGCAGTATTTT.